This T cell receptor beta chain was sequenced in a study of blood T cell repertoires in COVID-19. Overall study context: From the United States, Italy and Spain came samples of acute and convalescent COVID-19. PBMCs, B-cell-depleted T cells, or T cells provided the cDNA or gDNA that made up the material.

Authors' data handling: The authors estimated nucleated cell counts from reference gene primer amplification. Sequencing was performed with immunoSEQ multiplex PCR; in TCRdb, only in-frame clones are kept and a portion is missing. V, J and clone size are taken as reported in that table, and D and trimming were inferred from the DNA itself. The sample yields 150,000 to 170,000 clones, about 80% seen once. The CDR3 runs 15 residues. Germline CDR1 LGHDT, CDR2 YNNKEL (reference sequence). Trimming took off 1 base at V and 10 bases at J, with 19 bases between the two ends. This chain links TRBV3-1 (or the pseudogene TRBV3-2) with TRBJ1-2, with a tentative D call TRBD1 (5 bases). This clonotype originated in a woman between 55 and 75 years old with acute or convalescent COVID-19. Specimen: peripheral blood. The CDR3 DNA follows: TGTGCCAGCAGCCAAGTTTCGGGGGGATTCCAGTTCTACACCTTC. Translated, it gives CASSQVSGGFQFYTF.